This T cell receptor (beta chain) appears in the sequencing data of a study of OX40 agonist ivuxolimab in advanced cancers. Study at large: Patients were treated with intravenous ivuxolimab, dosed at 0.01 to 10 mg/kg and infused every 2 weeks.

Overall study findings and caveats: Fewer expanded clones were found on average in CD4+ than in CD8+ T cells. Low normalized T-cell clonal expansion was also seen in some nonresponders.

After removal of 0 bases from V and 3 bases from J, the junction contained 2 bases not matched to a gene. The germline gives CDR1 SNHLY, CDR2 FYNNEI. The CDR3 has 16 amino acids. Only in-frame clones appear in the TCRdb table, and some are missing; sequencing was by immunoSEQ multiplex PCR. Among tens of thousands of clones, roughly 84% were seen once, and the ten largest hold 17%. Remarks on this clone: Its antigen remains unknown.

The source material was CD4+ or CD8+ T cells sorted from blood, sampled in a trial of the OX40 agonist ivuxolimab. The TCR was taken from an adult with an advanced solid tumor such as melanoma, head and neck, liver or kidney cancer. V and J are TRBV2 and TRBJ2-7, with 13 positions matching TRBD2. CDR3 DNA: TGTGCCAGCAGTGAAGCGCGGACTAGCGGGAGCTACGAGCAGTACTTC. It yields the protein CASSEARTSGSYEQYF.